What follows is one T cell receptor (beta chain) and its context. This clonotype is a singleton in its sample. Its antigen is currently not known. No clone much larger than this one lies a single base away; base qualities are absent. A single read makes a weak case. The CDR3, cysteine through phenylalanine, is 17 amino acids long. Only CDR3 DNA is held: 51 bases, read in frame from base 1. The V end loses 1 base and the J end loses 6 bases, and a stretch of 18 bases separates them. CDR1 and CDR2, per the germline V gene, are SGHDN and FVKESK. Library creation used 5' RACE. Sequencer: Illumina HiSeq 2000. A universal primer binding site was introduced by template switching, and a unique molecular identifier was present in the final cDNA, enabling accurate counting of TCR cDNA molecules. Specific primers in the conserved constant-segment region were used to synthesize first-strand cDNA for the TCR alpha and beta chains. To control for contamination, each cDNA library was double barcoded with a SMART-Mk sample barcode plus Illumina barcodes. TruSeq adapter sequences along with Illumina sample barcodes were introduced in two successive PCR steps. The TCR alpha and beta cDNA libraries were sequenced on the Illumina HiSeq platform using custom primers. The original methods were these. Unique molecular identifiers were extracted from raw reads with MiGEC, and CDR3 positions were determined with MiXCR. For each individual, recombination models were inferred using an EM algorithm with the repgenHMM and IGoR tools. Shared clonotype analysis was performed with the tcR package in R, normalizing sharing by the product of cloneset sizes. To study raw recombination without the effects of thymic and clonal selection, out-of-frame nonproductive sequences were analyzed. The public sequencing data were trimmed at Q25 with fastp and processed into clonotypes with MiXCR by TCRdb, which kept only in-frame beta chains. Every CDR3 protein is listed once, alongside the most common genes and DNA of its rows. The V and J calls here are based on TCRdb, not the publication. In all, the sample holds 640,000 or so distinct CDR3 sequences, and 5.5% to 7.5% of those were seen once. The ten largest clones capture around 1.9% of the sample.

Only healthy Caucasian donors were included. Three unrelated non-twin adults were also sequenced: a male aged 18 to 29, a male aged 50 to 60 and a female aged 50 to 60. Using Miltenyi CD45RO+ enrichment and human naive T-cell isolation kits, memory (CD45RO+) and naive T cells were isolated from PBMC. This record belongs to a study of identical twins (dated by TCRdb to the mid-2010s). In the study overall: The study deep-sequenced TCR alpha and beta repertoires from monozygotic twins, unrelated adults of various ages and cord blood to test whether fetal clonotypes persist. To rule out contamination, replicate twin experiments were performed at different times with different library preparation protocols.

Overall results and qualifications from the work: Abundant cord blood beta clonotypes had fewer insertions, young adult naive repertoires showed a similar but weaker trend, and memory repertoires showed no such trend. In monozygotic twins, recombination models systematically underestimated out-of-frame TCR alpha sharing, but the models matched the sharing seen between unrelated individuals. Conclusions relied on cross-sectional statistical analysis, since the same donors could not be followed over many years. Compared with coincidental sharing between unrelated individuals, an excess of low generation-probability sequences was observed among out-of-frame TCR alpha sequences shared between twins. In beta out-of-frame sequences, excess twin sharing was weaker, because having fewer shared sequences lowered the signal-to-noise ratio. Zero-insertion analyses could be partly confounded by invariant T cells such as MAIT and iNKT, though diverse VJ usage argued against such confounding for most clonotypes.

The sequence came from a man between 18 and 35 years old in good health. Recombination connected TRBV14 to TRBJ2-2; a tentative D call is TRBD2 (6 bases match). Material: naive T cells sorted from blood. The cell subset or site label, read with the paper, signifies: cells isolated with a human naive T-cell isolation kit. The DNA sequence is as follows: TGTGCCAGCAGCCAAGTCGGATTAGCGGTAGTGGCCGGGGAGCTGTTTTTT. It translates to CASSQVGLAVVAGELFF. The entire variable domain, with the stretches around the CDR3 drawn from the reference TRBV14 and TRBJ2-2 proteins, is EAGVTQFPSHSVIEKGQTVTLRCDPISGHDNLYWYRRVMGKEIKFLLHFVKESKQDESGMPNNRFLAERTGGTYSTLKVQPAELEDSGVYFCASSQVGLAVVAGELFFGEGSRLTVL.